Below are 14 T cell receptor beta chains sequenced from a single sample in a study of T cell repertoires in cytomegalovirus infection. TCRdb reanalysed the reads using MiXCR and keeps one entry per CDR3 protein. The sample holds 700,000 to 850,000 distinct CDR3 sequences, 30% to 35% seen once. Their antigen targets remain unknown. The specimen comprised cultured CD8+ T cells from PBMCs, sampled from culture after CMV antigen stimulation. The receptors were sampled from a human donor in good health (CMV status not recorded). Some clones in this sample may be carry-over from other donors' samples.

The rearrangement uses TRBV6-2 or TRBV6-3 and TRBJ1-5; 7 positions match TRBD1. The CDR3 sequence is 16 residues long. Per the germline V gene, CDR1 is MNHEY and CDR2 is SVGEGT. The junction had 10 bases not matched to a gene; V was cut back by 5 bases and J by 3 bases. CDR3: CASSLLQGLNNQPQHF. In nucleotides, the CDR3 is TGTGCCAGCAGTCTCCTACAGGGGTTAAACAATCAGCCCCAGCATTTT.

The chain combines TRBV28 with TRBJ2-1; D possibly corresponds to TRBD2 (5 bases). Germline lookup yields CDR1 MDHEN and CDR2 SYDVKM. This CDR3 is 14 amino acids long. V was pared by 6 bases and J by 5 bases, with 14 bases between. The DNA for the CDR3 is TGTGCCAGCAGCACCGGGGATGTTAACAATGAGCAGTTCTTC. This codes for CASSTGDVNNEQFF.

V and J are TRBV27 and TRBJ2-1; TRBD2 agrees at 10 bases. Losses at the gene ends were 7 bases for V and 1 base for J; bases not matched to a gene: 4. From germline, CDR1 is MNHEY and CDR2 SMNVEV (reference sequence). The CDR3 contains 15 residues. CDR3 protein: CASTLSGGSYNEQFF. The CDR3 DNA is TGTGCCAGCACCCTTAGCGGGGGGTCCTACAATGAGCAGTTCTTC.

Only a few counts were recorded for this clonotype. V is TRBV14 and J is TRBJ1-2; weak D call: TRBD1 (5 bases). The length of the CDR3 is 13 residues. Germline values: CDR1 SGHDN, CDR2 FVKESK. V lost 2 bases and J lost 7, with 11 bases in between. In DNA, the CDR3 is TGTGCCAGCAGCCAACTTCGTAGGGGTGGCTACACCTTC. It specifies CASSQLRRGGYTF.

The gene calls are TRBV4-1 and TRBJ1-4, with 11 nucleotides matching TRBD1. With V trimmed by 0 bases and J by 2 bases, 5 bases remained unmatched. Germline V gives CDR1 MGHRA, CDR2 YSYEKL. This CDR3 spans 18 amino acids. The CDR3 sequence is CASSQEGQGVGTNEKLFF. The CDR3 DNA reads as TGCGCCAGCAGCCAAGAGGGACAGGGGGTCGGGACTAATGAAAAACTGTTTTTT.

This chain uses TRBV4-1 with TRBJ1-5; 8 bases are a match to TRBD1. V was pared by 0 bases and J by 6 bases, with 10 bases of the junction left unmatched. CDR1 is MGHRA, CDR2 YSYEKL, per germline. The CDR3 is 17 residues long. The CDR3: CASSQDGDRPLGQPQHF. The CDR3 DNA reads TGCGCCAGCAGCCAAGATGGGGACAGGCCTTTAGGTCAGCCCCAGCATTTT.

This clonotype was recorded at least ten times. The J gene is TRBJ1-3, the V gene TRBV10-3; D is undetermined. The CDR3 sequence is 12 residues long. The germline gives CDR1 ENHRY, CDR2 SYGVKD. The V gene lost 6 bases and the J gene lost 1 base, with 4 bases spanning the gap. CDR3 amino acids: CAIRVSGNTIYF. The CDR3, as DNA: TGTGCCATCAGGGTTTCTGGAAACACCATATATTTT.

The chain uses TRBV27 and TRBJ1-5; D unresolved. V dropped 5 bases and J dropped 0 bases, with 14 bases sitting between them. CDR1 is MNHEY, CDR2 SMNVEV, per germline (reference sequence). The CDR3 runs 16 residues. The CDR3 DNA follows: TGTGCCAGCAGTCCCTCGAGCAGTTATAGCAATCAGCCCCAGCATTTT. Amino acid sequence: CASSPSSSYSNQPQHF.

This chain connects TRBV10-3 to TRBJ1-1, with D possibly TRBD1 on 6 matching bases. Germline V lookup: CDR1 ENHRY, CDR2 SYGVKD. V was trimmed by 5 bases and J by 0 bases, leaving 16 bases between them. CDR3 length: 16 amino acids. DNA of the CDR3: TGTGCCATCAGTCCCGAAACAGGGACGCTGAACACTGAAGCTTTCTTT. Protein sequence: CAISPETGTLNTEAFF.

This clonotype has at least ten counts. The CDR3 is CASSHRGTSGGTDPSYEQYF. The CDR3, as DNA: TGTGCCAGCAGCCATCGAGGGACTAGCGGGGGGACCGACCCCTCCTACGAGCAGTACTTC. The chain carries TRBV7-2 and TRBJ2-7; TRBD2 agrees at 15 bases. V dropped 5 bases and J dropped 0; count of bases not matched to a gene: 14. The germline V gene has CDR1 SGHTA and CDR2 FQGNSA. The CDR3 has 20 amino acids. Full variable domain (missing parts from reference TRBV7-2 and TRBJ2-7): GAGVSQSPSNKVTEKGKDVELRCDPISGHTALYWYRQSLGQGLEFLIYFQGNSAPDKSGLPSDRFSAERTGGSVSTLTIQRTQQEDSAVYLCASSHRGTSGGTDPSYEQYFGPGTRLTVT.

This clonotype appeared a few times. This sequence joins TRBV24-1 and TRBJ2-1; D may be TRBD1 (6 bases). The V end lost 0 bases, the J end lost 5 bases, and 16 bases lay between the germline ends. The CDR3 runs to 17 residues. CDR1 KGHDR and CDR2 SFDVKD come from the germline V gene. Written as DNA, the CDR3 is TGTGCCACCAGTGATTTGAGGGGGACCGGGACAAACAATGAGCAGTTCTTC. Residues: CATSDLRGTGTNNEQFF.

This clonotype was observed at least ten times. This chain connects TRBV7-9 to TRBJ1-2; 7 positions match TRBD1. The CDR3 spans 15 residues. Looked up from germline, CDR1 is SEHNR and CDR2 is FQNEAQ (reference sequence). The junction had 7 bases not matched to a gene; V was cut back by 6 bases and J by 0 bases. Here the CDR3 DNA reads TGTGCCAGCAGACCGACAGGGCTGGCTAACTATGGCTACACCTTC. Encoded protein: CASRPTGLANYGYTF.

This clonotype was observed many times. The V gene is TRBV7-6, the J gene TRBJ1-6, with D hard to call. The germline gives CDR1 SGHVS, CDR2 FNYEAQ. The V end was cut by 3 bases, the J end by 10 bases, with 7 bases between. CDR3 size: 12 residues. The CDR3 protein is CASSLFRSPLHF. CDR3 nucleotide sequence: TGTGCCAGCAGCTTGTTTAGGTCACCCCTCCACTTT.

This clonotype was counted a few times. This chain connects TRBV11-1 to TRBJ1-6, with a tentative D call TRBD1 (5 bases). V was pared by 5 bases and J by 0 bases, with 20 bases between. CDR3 length equals 19 residues. Germline lookup yields CDR1 SGHAT and CDR2 FQDESV (reference sequence). The CDR3 coding sequence is TGTGCCAGCAGCCCAGACCGACAAGGGGAAAGCTCCTATAATTCACCCCTCCACTTT. It is translated as CASSPDRQGESSYNSPLHF.